This T cell receptor (beta chain) was profiled in a study of blood T cell repertoires in COVID-19. CDR1 and CDR2 (germline): MNHEY, SMNVEV (reference sequence). The CDR3 is 14 residues long. J lost 11 bases, V lost 3 bases, and 10 bases had no gene match. Sequencing was performed with immunoSEQ multiplex PCR; in TCRdb, only in-frame clones are kept and a portion is missing. The sample has 87,000 or so clones; about 90% are singletons. The rearrangement uses TRBV27 and TRBJ1-1; 9 bases match TRBD1. The source of this sequence is a woman in her forties or fifties with active or convalescent COVID-19. Source material: peripheral blood. Here the CDR3 DNA reads TGTGCCAGCAGTTTGATAGGGACAGGGCTTTATGCTTTCTTT. This encodes CASSLIGTGLYAFF.